These 28 T cell receptor beta chains came from one sample sequenced in a study of shared clonotypes between healthy human individuals. Using immunoSEQ multiplex PCR, the repertoire was profiled, and TCRdb retains in-frame clones only, with some absent. The sample has roughly 1,000,000 clones; approximately 80% are singletons. Sequenced sample: memory CD4+ T cells from PBMCs. Subset given: CD45RA-negative fraction. The receptors originated from a young man in good health. Some clones in this sample may be carry-over from other donors' samples.

The sample holds many counts of this clone. V is TRBV28 and J is TRBJ1-5, with TRBD1 matching over 8 bases. This CDR3 spans 15 amino acids. Germline-derived CDR1 and CDR2 are MDHEN and SYDVKM. With V trimmed by 3 bases and J by 5 bases, 6 bases remained unmatched. CDR3 DNA sequence: TGTGCCAGCAGTTTGCCGGGACAGGCCTATCAGCCCCAGCATTTT. Translated: CASSLPGQAYQPQHF.

The J gene is TRBJ2-7, the V gene TRBV5-4; a weak D match, TRBD2 (5 bases). CDR1 and CDR2 (germline): SGHNT, YYREEE (reference sequence). The CDR3 runs 16 residues. V was cut by 3 bases and J by 7 bases, with 23 bases left in between. The CDR3 sequence is CASSSSISRGGEEQYF. CDR3 nucleotides: TGTGCCAGCAGCTCCAGTATTAGCCGGGGTGGGGAGGAGCAGTACTTC.

This clone was counted between two and nine times. The CDR3 DNA follows: TGCGCCAGCAGCTTACCCGGGACAGGCGGGTCGGCTAATGAAAAACTGTTTTTT. Its translation is CASSLPGTGGSANEKLFF. The chain uses TRBV5-1 and TRBJ1-4, with 8 nucleotides matching TRBD1. Germline CDR1 reads SGHRS; CDR2 reads YFSETQ. The V gene end was trimmed by 2 bases and the J gene end by 3 bases; junction bases not matched to a gene: 12. CDR3 length: 18 residues.

At least ten counts were recorded for this clone. This chain links TRBV2 with TRBJ1-2, with TRBD1 matching 10 bases. This CDR3 contains 16 residues. Germline assignment: CDR1 SNHLY and CDR2 FYNNEI. The ends lost 6 bases at V and 8 bases at J; junction bases unmatched: 15. The CDR3 sequence is CASRPPGDRGVYGYTF. The CDR3 nucleotides read TGTGCCAGCAGGCCGCCAGGGGACAGGGGAGTTTACGGCTACACCTTC.

This clone was found once. The chain has TRBV10-3 and TRBJ1-5; unclear D gene. CDR3 length equals 13 residues. The germline V gene has CDR1 ENHRY and CDR2 SYGVKD. With 0 bases removed from V and 4 bases from J, the gap between germline ends came to 4 bases. CDR3 nucleotide sequence: TGTGCCATCAGTGAGTCTTGGAATCAGCCCCAGCATTTT. Encoded protein: CAISESWNQPQHF.

About this clone itself: This likely traces to a read error, being one base from a far larger clone. Different DNA sequences within this sample yield the same CDR3. The chain couples TRBV9 to TRBJ2-5; TRBD1 is a possible D gene (6 bases). CDR1 and CDR2 from the germline V gene are SGDLS and YYNGEE. Deletions cut 4 bases from V and 5 bases from J, with 15 bases between. The CDR3 is made up of 14 amino acids. The CDR3 DNA is TGTGCCAGCAGCCCATCAACGAGGGGGGAGACCCAGTACTTC. Translation: CASSPSTRGETQYF. Using reference TRBV9 and TRBJ2-5 for the parts outside the CDR3, the full variable domain is DSGVTQTPKHLITATGQRVTLRCSPRSGDLSVYWYQQSLDQGLQFLIQYYNGEERAKGNILERFSAQQFPDLHSELNLSSLELGDSALYFCASSPSTRGETQYFGPGTRLLVL.

The gene calls are TRBV19 and TRBJ2-5, with TRBD1 matching 8 bases. With 5 bases clipped from V and 4 bases from J, the junction kept 6 bases outside the gene matches. This CDR3 spans 14 amino acids. Germline values: CDR1 LNHDA, CDR2 SQIVND (reference sequence). The CDR3 region is CASSDPGGGETQYF. CDR3 DNA: TGTGCCAGTAGTGACCCAGGGGGCGGAGAGACCCAGTACTTC.

J is TRBJ1-5 and V is TRBV18; 7 nucleotides agree with TRBD1. Germline CDR1 is KGHSH and CDR2 is LQKENI. V lost 5 bases to trimming and J lost 4 bases; unmatched junction nucleotides: 5. This CDR3 is built from 14 residues. CDR3 nucleotides: TGTGCCAGCTCAGATGGGACAGCGAATCAGCCCCAGCATTTT. Protein product: CASSDGTANQPQHF.

A single count supports this clone. V gene TRBV5-1 combines with J gene TRBJ1-1; 9 bases are shared with TRBD1. V trimming: 4 bases; J trimming: 5 bases; junction bases outside the gene matches: 6. Germline CDR1 SGHRS, CDR2 YFSETQ. CDR3 size: 14 residues. CDR3 nucleotides: TGCGCCAGCAGCGAACAGGGGGCAGGTACTGAAGCTTTCTTT. It translates to CASSEQGAGTEAFF.

This chain connects TRBV27 to TRBJ1-3; D gene unclear. The CDR3 extends over 14 amino acids. The V gene lost 2 bases and the J gene lost 5 bases, with 10 bases spanning the gap. CDR1 is MNHEY, CDR2 SMNVEV, per germline (reference sequence). CDR3 region: CASSLTGERNTIYF. The CDR3 bases are TGTGCCAGCAGTTTAACCGGGGAAAGAAACACCATATATTTT.

The V gene is TRBV5-1, the J gene TRBJ2-7; D remains unclear. V shed 3 bases and J shed 3 bases, with 13 bases lying between them. Germline CDR1 SGHRS, CDR2 YFSETQ. The CDR3 contains 14 residues. The CDR3 protein is CASSSDPLVYEQYF. The CDR3 nucleotides read TGCGCCAGCAGCTCGGACCCGTTAGTCTACGAGCAGTACTTC. Combining the CDR3 with reference TRBV5-1 and TRBJ2-7 gives the whole variable domain KAGVTQTPRYLIKTRGQQVTLSCSPISGHRSVSWYQQTPGQGLQFLFEYFSETQRNKGNFPGRFSGRQFSNSRSEMNVSTLELGDSALYLCASSSDPLVYEQYFGPGTRLTVT.

The genes are TRBV19 and TRBJ2-1; the match to TRBD1 covers 8 bases. The CDR3 is 15 residues long. The germline V gene encodes CDR1 LNHDA and CDR2 SQIVND (reference sequence). V dropped 9 bases and J dropped 8; count of bases not matched to a gene: 15. Here the CDR3 DNA reads TGTGCCAGCAGCCCCGGGACAGGATTTTATTATGAGCAGTTCTTC. It is translated as CASSPGTGFYYEQFF.

This clone was seen just once. The rearrangement links TRBV5-1 to TRBJ2-1; either TRBD1 or TRBD2 may fit D (5 bases each). Germline lookup yields CDR1 SGHRS and CDR2 YFSETQ. Deletions cut 0 bases from V and 7 bases from J, with 17 bases between. The CDR3 has 16 residues. In nucleotides, the CDR3 is TGCGCCAGCAGCTTGGTATCGGGGCAGGGTAGGAATGAGCAGTTCTTC. As protein: CASSLVSGQGRNEQFF.

The rearrangement joins TRBV19 to TRBJ1-2; no clear D gene. The germline V gene encodes CDR1 LNHDA and CDR2 SQIVND (reference sequence). The V end was cut by 3 bases, the J end by 0 bases, with 8 bases between. The CDR3 length is 14 residues. The CDR3 DNA is TGTGCCAGTAGTATTCACGGACCTAACTATGGCTACACCTTC. Its protein product is CASSIHGPNYGYTF.

This clone occurred once. The V gene is TRBV6-5, the J gene TRBJ2-7; unclear D gene. V was trimmed by 5 bases and J by 6 bases, leaving 8 bases between them. CDR1 and CDR2 from the germline V gene are MNHEY and SVGAGI. This CDR3 contains 11 residues. CDR3 sequence: CASSDEREQYF. The CDR3 DNA is TGTGCCAGCAGTGATGAACGCGAGCAGTACTTC.

The CDR3 reads CASSPQGQATYEQYF. The DNA of the CDR3 is TGTGCCAGTAGTCCCCAAGGACAGGCCACCTACGAGCAGTACTTC. V gene TRBV19 combines with J gene TRBJ2-7, with 7 bases identical to TRBD1. V lost 5 bases and J lost 2; bases outside the gene matches: 9. There are 15 residues in the CDR3. Germline assignment: CDR1 LNHDA and CDR2 SQIVND (reference sequence).

This chain joins TRBV7-3 and TRBJ2-3, with a tentative D call TRBD2 (7 bases). The germline CDR1 and CDR2 sequences are SGHTA and FQGTGA. There are 14 residues in the CDR3. V shed 4 bases and J shed 6 bases, with 14 bases lying between them. The CDR3 region has the DNA TGTGCCAGCAGCTCACCTGGGGGGGCTGATACGCAGTATTTT. Its translation: CASSSPGGADTQYF.

The rearrangement joins TRBV6-1 to TRBJ2-7; the match to TRBD1 covers 7 bases. This CDR3 is 15 amino acids long. With V trimmed by 2 bases and J by 9 bases, 13 bases remained unmatched. Germline CDR1 and CDR2: MNHNS and SASEGT. DNA for the CDR3: TGTGCCAGCAGTGAATCGGGACAGTATGGTTCCTGGCAGTACTTC. The encoded protein is CASSESGQYGSWQYF.

The chain employs TRBV28 and TRBJ1-2; D gene uncertain. This CDR3 is 14 amino acids long. The germline V and J ends were trimmed by 6 bases and 8 bases, with 19 bases remaining between them. Germline lookup yields CDR1 MDHEN and CDR2 SYDVKM. The CDR3 region has the DNA TGTGCCAGCAGCCCGACCAGTGTGCCCGTAGGCTACACCTTC. Residues: CASSPTSVPVGYTF.

This clone was seen repeatedly, ten times or more. V usage is TRBV30 and J usage is TRBJ2-5, with unresolved D. This CDR3 region has 14 residues. V shed 4 bases and J shed 1 base, with 13 bases lying between them. Germline V gives CDR1 GTSNPN, CDR2 SVGIG (reference sequence). In DNA, the CDR3 is TGTGCCTGGACGATCGCCCAAGCCCAAGAGACCCAGTACTTC. It is translated as CAWTIAQAQETQYF.

There are many counts of this clone. The rearrangement joins TRBV27 to TRBJ2-5; D is uncertain. The CDR3 has 12 residues. V lost 2 bases and J lost 5, with 6 bases in between. The germline V gene has CDR1 MNHEY and CDR2 SMNVEV (reference sequence). The CDR3 is CASSLVGETQYF. CDR3 DNA sequence: TGTGCCAGCAGTTTAGTGGGGGAGACCCAGTACTTC.

This clone is a singleton in its sample. This chain uses TRBV4-3 with TRBJ2-1; D remains ambiguous. Trimming cost V 1 base and J 3 bases, with 13 bases left between them. Per the germline V gene, CDR1 is LGHNA and CDR2 is YSLEER. The CDR3 spans 16 residues. This CDR3 is CASSQVFGKGYNEQFF. CDR3 bases: TGCGCCAGCAGCCAAGTTTTCGGCAAAGGCTACAATGAGCAGTTCTTC.

This chain connects TRBV14 to TRBJ2-1, with 7 bases fitting TRBD2. The V gene end was trimmed by 4 bases and the J gene end by 10 bases; junction bases not matched to a gene: 4. Germline V lookup: CDR1 SGHDN, CDR2 FVKESK. The CDR3 has 12 residues. The CDR3 here is CASSPRGLEQFF. The CDR3 nucleotides read TGTGCCAGCAGCCCGCGGGGGTTAGAGCAGTTCTTC.

In the case of this clone: In the same sample, other DNA sequences code for this CDR3. The chain combines TRBV6-1 with TRBJ1-1, with D unresolved. The V and J ends lost 4 bases and 2 bases respectively, with 2 bases between them. Germline V gene sequence: CDR1 MNHNS, CDR2 SASEGT. This CDR3 has 11 amino acids. The CDR3 nucleotides read TGTGCCAGCAGTGGCAACACTGAAGCTTTCTTT. This sequence encodes CASSGNTEAFF.

The chain has TRBV5-1 and TRBJ1-2; D possibly corresponds to TRBD1 (5 bases). V was cut by 4 bases and J by 7 bases, with 17 bases left in between. Germline-derived CDR1 and CDR2 are SGHRS and YFSETQ. The CDR3 is 14 amino acids. CDR3 sequence: CASSPVLGVGGYTF. For the CDR3, the DNA is TGCGCCAGCAGCCCCGTTCTGGGGGTCGGTGGCTACACCTTC.

This clone was counted at least ten times. The same CDR3 can be traced to other DNA sequences in this sample. The V call is TRBV2, the J call TRBJ1-5; TRBD1 is a possible D gene (6 bases). This CDR3 has 13 amino acids. The V and J ends lost 4 bases and 7 bases respectively, with 11 bases between them. Germline CDR1 SNHLY, CDR2 FYNNEI. The CDR3 loop reads CASSGQGRQPQHF. DNA of the CDR3: TGTGCCAGCAGTGGGCAGGGGAGGCAGCCCCAGCATTTT.

The V gene is TRBV5-6, the J gene TRBJ2-4; no reliable D call. V lost 4 bases to trimming and J lost 0 bases, with 11 bases between them. Germline CDR1 is SGHDT and CDR2 is YYEEEE. The CDR3 extends over 15 amino acids. The CDR3 coding sequence is TGTGCCAGCAGCACCGACGGATTAGCCAAAAACATTCAGTACTTC. This encodes CASSTDGLAKNIQYF.

The genes are TRBV7-9 and TRBJ2-5; D tentatively fits TRBD1 or TRBD2 (5 bases each). Near its end, the DNA agrees better with TRBJ2-7, so the J call may be wrong. This CDR3 region has 14 residues. CDR1 SEHNR and CDR2 FQNEAQ come from the germline V gene (reference sequence). The chain's CDR3 is CASSLGGVSYEQYF. CDR3 nucleotides: TGTGCCAGCAGCTTAGGAGGGGTCTCCTACGAGCAGTACTTC.